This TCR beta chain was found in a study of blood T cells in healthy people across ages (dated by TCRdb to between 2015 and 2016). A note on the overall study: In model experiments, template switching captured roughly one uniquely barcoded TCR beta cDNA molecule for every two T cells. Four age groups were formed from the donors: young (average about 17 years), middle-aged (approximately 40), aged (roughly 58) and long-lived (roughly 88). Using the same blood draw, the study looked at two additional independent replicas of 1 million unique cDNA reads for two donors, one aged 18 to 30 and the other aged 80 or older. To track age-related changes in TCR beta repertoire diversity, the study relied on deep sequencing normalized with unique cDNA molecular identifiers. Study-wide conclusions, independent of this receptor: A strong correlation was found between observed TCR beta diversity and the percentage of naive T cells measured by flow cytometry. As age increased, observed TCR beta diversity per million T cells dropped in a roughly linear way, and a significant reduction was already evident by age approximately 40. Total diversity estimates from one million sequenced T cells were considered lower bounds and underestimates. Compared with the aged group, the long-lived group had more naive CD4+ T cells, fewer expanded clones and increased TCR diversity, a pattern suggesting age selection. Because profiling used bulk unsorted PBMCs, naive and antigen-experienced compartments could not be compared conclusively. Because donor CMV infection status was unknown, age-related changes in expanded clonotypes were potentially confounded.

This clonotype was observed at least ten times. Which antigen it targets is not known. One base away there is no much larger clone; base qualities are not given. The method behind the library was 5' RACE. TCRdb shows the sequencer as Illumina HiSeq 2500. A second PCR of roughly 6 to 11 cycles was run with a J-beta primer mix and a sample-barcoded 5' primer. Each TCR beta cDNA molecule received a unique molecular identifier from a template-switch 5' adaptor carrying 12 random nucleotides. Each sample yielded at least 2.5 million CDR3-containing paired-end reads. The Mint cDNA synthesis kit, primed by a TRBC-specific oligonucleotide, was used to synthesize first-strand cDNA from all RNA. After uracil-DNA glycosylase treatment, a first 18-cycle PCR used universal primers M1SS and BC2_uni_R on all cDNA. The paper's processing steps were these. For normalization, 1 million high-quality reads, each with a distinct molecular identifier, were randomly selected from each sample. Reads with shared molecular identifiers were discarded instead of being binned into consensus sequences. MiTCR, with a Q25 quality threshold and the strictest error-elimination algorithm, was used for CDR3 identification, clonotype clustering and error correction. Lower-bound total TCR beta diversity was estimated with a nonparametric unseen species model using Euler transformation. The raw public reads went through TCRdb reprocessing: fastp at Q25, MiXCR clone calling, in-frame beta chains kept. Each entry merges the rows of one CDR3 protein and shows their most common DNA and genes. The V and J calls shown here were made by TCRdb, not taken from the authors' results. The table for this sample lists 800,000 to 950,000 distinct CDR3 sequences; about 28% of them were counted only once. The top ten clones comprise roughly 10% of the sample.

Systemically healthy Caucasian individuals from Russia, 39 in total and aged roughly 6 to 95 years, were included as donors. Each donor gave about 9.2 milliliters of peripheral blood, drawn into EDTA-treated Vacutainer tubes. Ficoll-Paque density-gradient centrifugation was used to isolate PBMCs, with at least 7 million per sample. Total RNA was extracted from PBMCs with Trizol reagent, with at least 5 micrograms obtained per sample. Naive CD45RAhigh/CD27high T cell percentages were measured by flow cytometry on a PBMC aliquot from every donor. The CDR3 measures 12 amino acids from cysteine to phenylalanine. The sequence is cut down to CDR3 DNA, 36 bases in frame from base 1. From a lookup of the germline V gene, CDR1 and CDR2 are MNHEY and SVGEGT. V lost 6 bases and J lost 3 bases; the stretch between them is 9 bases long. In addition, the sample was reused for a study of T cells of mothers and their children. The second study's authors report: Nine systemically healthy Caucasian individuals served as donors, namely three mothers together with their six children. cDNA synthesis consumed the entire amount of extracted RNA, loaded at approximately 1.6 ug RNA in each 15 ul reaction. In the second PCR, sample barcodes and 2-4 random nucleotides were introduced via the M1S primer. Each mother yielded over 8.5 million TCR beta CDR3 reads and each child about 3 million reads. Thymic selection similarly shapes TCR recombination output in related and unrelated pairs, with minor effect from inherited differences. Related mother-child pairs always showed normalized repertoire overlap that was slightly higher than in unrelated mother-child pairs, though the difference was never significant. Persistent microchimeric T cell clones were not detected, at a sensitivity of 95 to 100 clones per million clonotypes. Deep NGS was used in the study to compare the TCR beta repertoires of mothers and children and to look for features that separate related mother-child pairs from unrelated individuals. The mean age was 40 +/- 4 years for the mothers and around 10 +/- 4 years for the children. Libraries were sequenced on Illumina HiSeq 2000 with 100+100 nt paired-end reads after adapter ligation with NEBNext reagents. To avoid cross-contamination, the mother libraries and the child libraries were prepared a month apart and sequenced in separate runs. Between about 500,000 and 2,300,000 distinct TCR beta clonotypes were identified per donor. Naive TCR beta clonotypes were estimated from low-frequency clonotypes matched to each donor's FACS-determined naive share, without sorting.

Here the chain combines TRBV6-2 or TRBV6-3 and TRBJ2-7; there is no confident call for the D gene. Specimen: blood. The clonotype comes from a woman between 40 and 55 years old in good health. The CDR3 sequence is CASRTSGYEQYF. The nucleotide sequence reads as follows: TGTGCCAGCAGGACTTCAGGCTACGAGCAGTACTTC.